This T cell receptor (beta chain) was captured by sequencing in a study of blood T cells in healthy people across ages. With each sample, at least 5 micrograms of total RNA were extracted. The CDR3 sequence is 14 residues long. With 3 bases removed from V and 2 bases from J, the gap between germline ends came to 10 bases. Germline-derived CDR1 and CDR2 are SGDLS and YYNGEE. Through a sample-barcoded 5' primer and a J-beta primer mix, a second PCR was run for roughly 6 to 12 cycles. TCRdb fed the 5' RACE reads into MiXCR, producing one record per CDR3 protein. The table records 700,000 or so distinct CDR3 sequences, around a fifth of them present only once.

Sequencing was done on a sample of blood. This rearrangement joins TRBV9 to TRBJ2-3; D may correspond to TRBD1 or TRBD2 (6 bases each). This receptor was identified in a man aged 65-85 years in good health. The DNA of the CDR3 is TGTGCCAGCAGCGGGGGGGCCAACACAGATACGCAGTATTTT. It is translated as CASSGGANTDTQYF.